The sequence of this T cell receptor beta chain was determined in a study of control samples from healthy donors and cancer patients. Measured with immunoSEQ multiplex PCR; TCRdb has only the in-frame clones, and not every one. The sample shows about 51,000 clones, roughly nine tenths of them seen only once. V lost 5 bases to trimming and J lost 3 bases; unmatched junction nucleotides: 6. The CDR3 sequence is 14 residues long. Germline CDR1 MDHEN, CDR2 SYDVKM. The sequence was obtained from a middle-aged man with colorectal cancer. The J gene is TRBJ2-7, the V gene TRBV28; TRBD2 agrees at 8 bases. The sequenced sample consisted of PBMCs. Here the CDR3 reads CASSNPGGLYEQYF. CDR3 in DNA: TGTGCCAGCAGTAATCCGGGAGGGCTCTACGAGCAGTACTTC.